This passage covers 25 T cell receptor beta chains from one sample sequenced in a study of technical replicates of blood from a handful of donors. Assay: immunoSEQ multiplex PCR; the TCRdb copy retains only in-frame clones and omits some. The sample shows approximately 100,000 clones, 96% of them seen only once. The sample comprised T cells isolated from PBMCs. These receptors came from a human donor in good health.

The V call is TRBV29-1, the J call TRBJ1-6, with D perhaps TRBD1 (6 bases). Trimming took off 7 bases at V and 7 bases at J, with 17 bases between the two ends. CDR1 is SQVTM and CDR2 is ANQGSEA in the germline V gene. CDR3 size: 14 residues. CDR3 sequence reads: CSASDSIANSPLHF. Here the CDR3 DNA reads TGCAGCGCCTCGGACAGTATCGCCAATTCACCCCTCCACTTT. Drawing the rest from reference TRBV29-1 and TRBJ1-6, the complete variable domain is SAVISQKPSRDICQRGTSLTIQCQVDSQVTMMFWYRQQPGQSLTLIATANQGSEATYESGFVIDKFPISRPNLTFSTLTVSNMSPEDSSIYLCSASDSIANSPLHFGNGTRLTVT.

CDR3 in amino acids: CASSESHAASNQPQHF. CDR3 nucleotide sequence: TGTGCCAGCAGTGAGTCACATGCGGCTAGCAATCAGCCCCAGCATTTT. The chain joins TRBV2 to TRBJ1-5, with D uncertain. This CDR3 spans 16 amino acids. Germline V gene sequence: CDR1 SNHLY, CDR2 FYNNEI. Trimming stripped 3 bases from V and 0 bases from J, with 12 bases between.

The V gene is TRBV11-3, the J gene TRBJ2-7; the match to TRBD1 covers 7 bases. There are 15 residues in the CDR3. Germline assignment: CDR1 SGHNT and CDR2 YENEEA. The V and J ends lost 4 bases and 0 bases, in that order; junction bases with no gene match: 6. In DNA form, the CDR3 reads TGTGCCAGCAGCTCCGACAGGGAATCCTCCTACGAGCAGTACTTC. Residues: CASSSDRESSYEQYF. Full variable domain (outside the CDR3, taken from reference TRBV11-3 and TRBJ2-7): EAGVVQSPRYKIIEKKQPVAFWCNPISGHNTLYWYLQNLGQGPELLIRYENEEAVDDSQLPKDRFSAERLKGVDSTLKIQPAELGDSAVYLCASSSDRESSYEQYFGPGTRLTVT.

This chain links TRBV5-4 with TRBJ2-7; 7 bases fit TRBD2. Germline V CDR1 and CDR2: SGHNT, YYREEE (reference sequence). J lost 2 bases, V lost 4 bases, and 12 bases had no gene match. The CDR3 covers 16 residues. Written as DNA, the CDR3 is TGTGCCAGCAGCCCCAAGAACAAGCGGGACCCCTACGAGCAGTACTTC. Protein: CASSPKNKRDPYEQYF.

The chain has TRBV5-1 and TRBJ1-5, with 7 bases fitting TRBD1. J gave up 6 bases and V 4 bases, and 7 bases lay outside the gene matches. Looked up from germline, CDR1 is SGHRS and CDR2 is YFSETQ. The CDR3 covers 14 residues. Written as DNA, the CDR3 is TGCGCCAGCAGCCCAGGACAGGCGGCTCAGCCCCAGCATTTT. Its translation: CASSPGQAAQPQHF.

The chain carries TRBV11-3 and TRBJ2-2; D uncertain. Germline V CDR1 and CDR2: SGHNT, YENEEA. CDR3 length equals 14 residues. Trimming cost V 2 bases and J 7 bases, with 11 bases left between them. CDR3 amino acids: CASSLIRRGGELFF. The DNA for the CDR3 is TGTGCCAGCAGCTTAATCAGACGCGGCGGGGAGCTGTTTTTT.

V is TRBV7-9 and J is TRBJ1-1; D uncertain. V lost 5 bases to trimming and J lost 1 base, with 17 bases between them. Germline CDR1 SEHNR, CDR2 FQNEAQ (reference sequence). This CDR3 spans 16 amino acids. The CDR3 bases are TGTGCCAGCAGCGCAACCCCTACCACTGCGAACACTGAAGCTTTCTTT. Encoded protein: CASSATPTTANTEAFF.

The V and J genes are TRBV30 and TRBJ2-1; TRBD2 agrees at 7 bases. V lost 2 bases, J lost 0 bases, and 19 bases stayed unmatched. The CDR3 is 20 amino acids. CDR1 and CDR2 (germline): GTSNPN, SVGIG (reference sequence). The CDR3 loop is CAWSPMRSFAGRSSYNEQFF. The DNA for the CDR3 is TGTGCCTGGAGTCCCATGAGATCCTTCGCCGGGAGGAGCTCCTACAATGAGCAGTTCTTC.

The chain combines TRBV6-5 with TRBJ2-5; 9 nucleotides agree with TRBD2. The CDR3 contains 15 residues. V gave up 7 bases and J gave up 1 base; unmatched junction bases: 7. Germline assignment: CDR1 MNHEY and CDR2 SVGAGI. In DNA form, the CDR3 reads TGTGCCAGCAAAACGACTAGCGGTCTCCAAGAGACCCAGTACTTC. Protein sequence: CASKTTSGLQETQYF.

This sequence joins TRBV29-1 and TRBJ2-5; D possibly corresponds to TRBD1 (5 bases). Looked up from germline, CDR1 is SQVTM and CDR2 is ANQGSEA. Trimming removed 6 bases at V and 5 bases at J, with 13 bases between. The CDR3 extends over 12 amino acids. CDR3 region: CSVTRGTETQYF. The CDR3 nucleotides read TGCAGCGTCACAAGGGGAACGGAGACCCAGTACTTC.

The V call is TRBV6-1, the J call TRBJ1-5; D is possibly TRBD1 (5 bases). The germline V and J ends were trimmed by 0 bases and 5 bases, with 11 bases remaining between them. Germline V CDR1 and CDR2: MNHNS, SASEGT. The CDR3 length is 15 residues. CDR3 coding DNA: TGTGCCAGCAGTGAAGCGAGGCAGGGATATCAGCCCCAGCATTTT. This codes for CASSEARQGYQPQHF.

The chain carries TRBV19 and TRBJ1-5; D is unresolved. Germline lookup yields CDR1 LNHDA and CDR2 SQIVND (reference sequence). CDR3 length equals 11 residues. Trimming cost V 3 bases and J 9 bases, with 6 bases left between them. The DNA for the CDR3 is TGTGCCAGTAGTATTCCAGGGCCCCAGCATTTT. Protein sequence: CASSIPGPQHF.

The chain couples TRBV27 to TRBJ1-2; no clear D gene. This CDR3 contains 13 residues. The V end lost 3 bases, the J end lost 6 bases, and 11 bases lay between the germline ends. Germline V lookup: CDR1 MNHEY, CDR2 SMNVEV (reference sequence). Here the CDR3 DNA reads TGTGCCAGCAGTTTCGGTCAGGTCGATGGCTACACCTTC. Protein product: CASSFGQVDGYTF.

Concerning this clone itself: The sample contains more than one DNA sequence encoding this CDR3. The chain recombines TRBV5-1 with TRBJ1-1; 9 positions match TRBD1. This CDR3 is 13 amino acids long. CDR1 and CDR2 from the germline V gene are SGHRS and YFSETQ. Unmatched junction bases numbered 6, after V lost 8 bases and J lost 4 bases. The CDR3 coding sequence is TGCGCCAGTAGGCGGACAGGGGCCACTGAAGCTTTCTTT. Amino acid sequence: CASRRTGATEAFF.

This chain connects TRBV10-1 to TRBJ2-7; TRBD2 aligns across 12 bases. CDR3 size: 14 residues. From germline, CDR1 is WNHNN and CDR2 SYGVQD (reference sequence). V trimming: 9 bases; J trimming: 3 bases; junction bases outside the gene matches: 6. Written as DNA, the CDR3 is TGCGCCAGAAGGACTAGCGGGGCCCACTACGAGCAGTACTTC. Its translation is CARRTSGAHYEQYF.

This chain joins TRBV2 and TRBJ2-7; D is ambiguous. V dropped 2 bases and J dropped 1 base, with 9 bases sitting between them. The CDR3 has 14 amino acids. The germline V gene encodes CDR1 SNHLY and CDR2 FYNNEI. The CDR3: CASSEFPRSYEQYF. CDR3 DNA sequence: TGTGCCAGCAGTGAATTCCCGCGTTCCTACGAGCAGTACTTC. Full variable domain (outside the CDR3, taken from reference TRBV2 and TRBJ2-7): EPEVTQTPSHQVTQMGQEVILRCVPISNHLYFYWYRQILGQKVEFLVSFYNNEISEKSEIFDDQFSVERPDGSNFTLKIRSTKLEDSAMYFCASSEFPRSYEQYFGPGTRLTVT.

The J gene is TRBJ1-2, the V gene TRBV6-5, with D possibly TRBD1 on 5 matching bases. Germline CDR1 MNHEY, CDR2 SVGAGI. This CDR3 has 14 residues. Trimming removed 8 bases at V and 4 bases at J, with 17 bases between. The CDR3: CASRGDSRGYGYTF. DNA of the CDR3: TGTGCCAGCCGGGGGGACTCGAGGGGCTATGGCTACACCTTC.

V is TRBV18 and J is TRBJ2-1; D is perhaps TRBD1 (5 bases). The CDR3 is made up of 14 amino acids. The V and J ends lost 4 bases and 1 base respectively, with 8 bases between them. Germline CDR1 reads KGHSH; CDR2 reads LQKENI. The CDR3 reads CASSLDRSYNEQFF. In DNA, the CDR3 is TGTGCCAGCTCACTAGACAGATCCTACAATGAGCAGTTCTTC.

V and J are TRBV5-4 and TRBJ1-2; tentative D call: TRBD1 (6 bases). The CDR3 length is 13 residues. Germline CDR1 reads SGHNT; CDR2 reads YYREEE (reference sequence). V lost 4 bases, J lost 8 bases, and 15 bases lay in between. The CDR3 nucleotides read TGTGCCAGCAGCAACAGGGTAGGGGACGGCTACACCTTC. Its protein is CASSNRVGDGYTF.

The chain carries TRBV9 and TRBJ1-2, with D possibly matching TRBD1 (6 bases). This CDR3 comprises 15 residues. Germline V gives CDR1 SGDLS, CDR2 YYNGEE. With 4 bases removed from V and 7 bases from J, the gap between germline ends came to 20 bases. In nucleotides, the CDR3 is TGTGCCAGCAGCCCCCTATCGCCAGGGGTCGGTGGCTACACCTTC. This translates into CASSPLSPGVGGYTF.

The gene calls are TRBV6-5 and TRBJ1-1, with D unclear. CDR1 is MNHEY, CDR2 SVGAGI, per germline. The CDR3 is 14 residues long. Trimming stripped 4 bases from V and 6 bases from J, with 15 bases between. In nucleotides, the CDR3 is TGTGCCAGCAGTTTTAGGAGGGAAGGAGCTGAAGCTTTCTTT. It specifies CASSFRREGAEAFF.

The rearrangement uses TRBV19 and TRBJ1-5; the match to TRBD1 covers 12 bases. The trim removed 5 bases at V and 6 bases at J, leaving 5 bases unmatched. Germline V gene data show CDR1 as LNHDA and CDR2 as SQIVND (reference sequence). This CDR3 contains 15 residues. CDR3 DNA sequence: TGTGCCAGTAGTTCCGGGACAGGGGGCGGTCAGCCCCAGCATTTT. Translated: CASSSGTGGGQPQHF.

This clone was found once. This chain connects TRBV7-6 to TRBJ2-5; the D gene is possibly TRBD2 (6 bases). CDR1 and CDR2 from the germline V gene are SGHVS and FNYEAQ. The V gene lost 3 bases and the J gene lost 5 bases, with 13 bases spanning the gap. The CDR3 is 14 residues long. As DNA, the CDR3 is TGTGCCAGCAGCTTGGAGACTAGTGGGGAGACCCAGTACTTC. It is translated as CASSLETSGETQYF.

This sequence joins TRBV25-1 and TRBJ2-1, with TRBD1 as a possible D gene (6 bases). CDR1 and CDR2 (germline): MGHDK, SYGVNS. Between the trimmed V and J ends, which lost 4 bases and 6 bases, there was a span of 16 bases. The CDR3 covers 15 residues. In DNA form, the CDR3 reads TGTGCCAGCAGTGGGGCAGGGGTGGTGATCAATGAGCAGTTCTTC. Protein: CASSGAGVVINEQFF.

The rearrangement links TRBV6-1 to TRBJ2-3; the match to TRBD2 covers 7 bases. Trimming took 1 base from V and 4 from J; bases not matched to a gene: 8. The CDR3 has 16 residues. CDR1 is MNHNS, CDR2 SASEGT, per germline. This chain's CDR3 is CASSEVGGSPPDTQYF. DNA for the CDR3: TGTGCCAGCAGTGAAGTGGGCGGGAGTCCCCCAGATACGCAGTATTTT.